The clone carrying this TCR beta chain was seen just once. This entry comes from a study of blood T cell repertoires in COVID-19. Study-wide background: Sites across the United States, Italy and Spain contributed samples from acute and convalescent COVID-19. The cDNA or gDNA used as material had been derived from T cells, B-cell-depleted T cells, or PBMCs.

Unmatched junction bases numbered 7, after V lost 5 bases and J lost 1 base. The germline V gene has CDR1 SGHTA and CDR2 FQGNSA. The length of the CDR3 is 15 residues. Per the original data handling: Reference gene primers were amplified, and this amplification served to estimate nucleated cell counts. Produced via immunoSEQ multiplex PCR; TCRdb's table is partial and in-frame only. V and J calls and clone size are given by that table; D and trimming were obtained from the DNA. The sample lists around 59,000 clones, roughly 79% occurring once. Sequencing input: peripheral blood. The chain combines TRBV7-2 with TRBJ1-1; 7 bases match TRBD1. The sequence was collected from a woman at least 80 years old with active or convalescent COVID-19. CDR3 nucleotide sequence: TGTGCCAGCAGCCCCTGGGACAGCTCGAACACTGAAGCTTTCTTT. As protein: CASSPWDSSNTEAFF.